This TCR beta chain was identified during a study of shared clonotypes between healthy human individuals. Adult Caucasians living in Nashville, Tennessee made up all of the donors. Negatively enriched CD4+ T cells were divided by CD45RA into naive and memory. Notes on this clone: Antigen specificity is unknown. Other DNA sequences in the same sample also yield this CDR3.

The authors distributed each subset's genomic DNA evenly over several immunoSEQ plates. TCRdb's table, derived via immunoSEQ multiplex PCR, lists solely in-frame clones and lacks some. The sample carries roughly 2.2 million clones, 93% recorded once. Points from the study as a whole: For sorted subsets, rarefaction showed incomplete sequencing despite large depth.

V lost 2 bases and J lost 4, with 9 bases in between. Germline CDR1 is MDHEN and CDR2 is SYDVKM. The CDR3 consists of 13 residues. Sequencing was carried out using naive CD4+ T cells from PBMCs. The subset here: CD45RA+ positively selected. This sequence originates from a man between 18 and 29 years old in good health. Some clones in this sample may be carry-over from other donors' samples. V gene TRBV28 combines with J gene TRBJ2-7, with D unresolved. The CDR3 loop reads CASSLGPYYEQYF. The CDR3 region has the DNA TGTGCCAGCAGTTTAGGTCCTTATTACGAGCAGTACTTC.